In its sample, the clone carrying this T cell receptor (beta chain) ranks as medium-sized. Trimming at V came to 5 bases and at J to 3 bases, leaving 9 bases not matched to a gene. The CDR3 totals 17 residues. Germline V CDR1 and CDR2: SEHNR, FQNEAQ (reference sequence). Here immunoSEQ multiplex PCR was the method, and the copy in TCRdb shows in-frame clones only, minus some. The table shows over 8,000 clones, with more than 70% occurring only once. The data derive from a study of sequential checkpoint blockade in melanoma. Study-level background: First-line arms were nivolumab then ipilimumab, or the reverse, randomized 1:1. After both sequences, patients received maintenance nivolumab.

Treatment indicated: randomized to nivolumab then ipilimumab (arm A) or the reverse (arm B). DNA-damaging chemotherapy had not been given to any patient beforehand. PBMC sorting kept live CD3+CD8+ cells without CD19 or CD56. The chain combines TRBV7-9 with TRBJ2-2, with 10 bases matching TRBD2. The sequence came from a human donor with melanoma. Sequencing was performed on CD8+ T cells sorted from blood (inferred from file names), taken from a patient given nivolumab and ipilimumab in sequence. The CDR3 DNA is TGTGCCAGCAGCACCCTAGCGGGAGAGGGTCACACCGGGGAGCTGTTTTTT. It yields the protein CASSTLAGEGHTGELFF. Full variable domain (missing parts from reference TRBV7-9 and TRBJ2-2): DTGVSQNPRHKITKRGQNVTFRCDPISEHNRLYWYRQTLGQGPEFLTYFQNEAQLEKSRLLSDRFSAERPKGSFSTLEIQRTEQGDSAMYLCASSTLAGEGHTGELFFGEGSRLTVL.